The clone carrying this T cell receptor beta chain was counted many times. Its ends do not fully match the called genes, so a read error is possible. This record comes from a study of blood T cells in healthy people across ages. The CDR3 length is 12 residues. Per the germline V gene, CDR1 is SGHRS and CDR2 is YFSETQ. Primers used in a second PCR of about 6 to 11 cycles were a sample-barcoded 5' primer and a J-beta primer mix. TCRdb reprocessed the 5' RACE reads via MiXCR and lists one record per CDR3 protein. The sample carries 800,000 to 1,000,000 distinct CDR3 sequences, roughly 48% recorded once. Sequenced: blood. The chain couples TRBV5-1 to TRBJ2-7; D call uncertain. The source of this sequence is a man between 25 and 39 years old in good health. The CDR3, as DNA: TGTGCCAGCAGCTCCCAGTCCTACGAGCAGTACTTC. It is translated as CASSSQSYEQYF. The whole variable domain, filled in from reference TRBV5-1 and TRBJ2-7, reads KAGVTQTPRYLIKTRGQQVTLSCSPISGHRSVSWYQQTPGQGLQFLFEYFSETQRNKGNFPGRFSGRQFSNSRSEMNVSTLELGDSALYLCASSSQSYEQYFGPGTRLTVT.